Detailed here is one T cell receptor (beta chain). Germline V CDR1 and CDR2: SGHRS, YFSETQ. V gave up 1 base and J gave up 3 bases, with 16 bases separating them. The CDR3 extends over 17 amino acids. The sample is drawn from a study of blood T cell repertoires in COVID-19. Clones were sequenced by immunoSEQ multiplex PCR, and TCRdb holds only the in-frame ones, with some missing. The data contain 110,000 to 150,000 clones, roughly 80% of them singletons. The genes are TRBV5-1 and TRBJ1-4; D remains unclear. What was sequenced was PBMCs or T cells enriched from blood (not recorded which). This clonotype originated in a man aged 35 to 55 with acute COVID-19. Here the CDR3 reads CASSLKEPEGANEKLFF. Here the CDR3 DNA reads TGCGCCAGCAGCTTGAAGGAGCCAGAAGGAGCTAATGAAAAACTGTTTTTT.